Listed below are T cell receptor beta chains from one sample, sequenced in a study of tumor-infiltrating lymphocytes in primary liver carcinoma. TCRdb reanalysed the multiplex PCR reads using MiXCR and keeps one entry per CDR3 protein. The table records around 70,000 distinct CDR3 sequences, over 60% of them present only once. Sequencing input: liver tumor tissue from sampling region 4. The receptor source for this set is a man aged 35-49 years with primary liver carcinoma and hepatitis B virus infection. CDR3s leave out the opening cysteine and the closing phenylalanine or tryptophan. The D gene is left open where the match is weak.

>TRBJ2-7|TRBV30|NA
AWSVTGAGEQY
>TRBJ2-5|TRBV12-3/TRBV12-4|NA
ASSMDTPLARETQY
>TRBJ1-4|TRBV20-1|TRBD1
SARDGGTVNEKLF
>TRBJ2-7|TRBV6-1|TRBD2
ASSPGLVTYEQY
>TRBJ1-1|TRBV7-9|TRBD1
ASSLGGTEKNTEAF
>TRBJ2-3|TRBV4-1|TRBD2
ASSLTGTSGSTQY
>TRBJ2-5|TRBV20-1|TRBD1
SAVLGTGVLGIQY
>TRBJ2-1|TRBV12-3/TRBV12-4|TRBD2
ASSPFGQAGGNKQF
>TRBJ2-5|TRBV10-3|TRBD2
AISDGQGGETQY
>TRBJ2-5|TRBV12-3/TRBV12-4|NA
ASSTPVTQETQY
>TRBJ2-3|TRBV5-4|TRBD1
ASSIGGGSPNTQY